This T cell receptor (beta chain) was captured by sequencing in a study of CD4 T cells in relation to SARS-CoV-2 and coronaviruses. The CDR3 length is 13 residues. Germline CDR1 is SGHDN and CDR2 is FVKESK. V was cut by 4 bases and J by 10 bases, with 14 bases left in between. Assay used: immunoSEQ multiplex PCR; TCRdb lists only in-frame clones, some missing. The repertoire holds tens of thousands of clones, with around 92% as singletons. The sequence derives from an adult with COVID-19. The sample was naive CD4+ T cells from PBMCs. This sample's subset: naive CD4+ T cells isolated by negative enrichment. The J gene is TRBJ2-1, the V gene TRBV14; D is unclear. The CDR3 coding sequence is TGTGCCAGCAGCCTCCGATCAGCCTGGGAGCAGTTCTTC. This codes for CASSLRSAWEQFF.